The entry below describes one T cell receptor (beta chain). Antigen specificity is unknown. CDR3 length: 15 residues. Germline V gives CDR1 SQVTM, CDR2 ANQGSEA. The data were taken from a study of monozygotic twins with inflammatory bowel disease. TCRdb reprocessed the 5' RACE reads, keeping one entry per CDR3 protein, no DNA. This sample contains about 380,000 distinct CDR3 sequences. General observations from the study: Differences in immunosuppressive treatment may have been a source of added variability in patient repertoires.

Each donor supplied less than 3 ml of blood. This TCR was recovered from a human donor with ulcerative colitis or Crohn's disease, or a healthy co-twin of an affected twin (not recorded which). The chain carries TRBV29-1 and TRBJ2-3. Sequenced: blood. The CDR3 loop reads CSVEGSRRGTDTQYF.